The 17 T cell receptor beta chains in this list originate from one sample, sequenced in a study of blood T cell repertoires in COVID-19. Sequenced by immunoSEQ multiplex PCR; TCRdb stores in-frame clones only, minus some. The sample contains some 230,000 clones, roughly 80% of which appear only once. Sequenced input: peripheral blood. These TCRs come from a woman aged 45 to 65 with acute or convalescent COVID-19.

The chain recombines TRBV25-1 with TRBJ2-1; D ambiguous. Between the trimmed V and J ends, which lost 9 bases and 3 bases, there was a span of 12 bases. Looked up from germline, CDR1 is MGHDK and CDR2 is SYGVNS. This CDR3 has 13 residues. DNA of the CDR3: TGTGCCAGTTCTTCCCAGGTCTACAATGAGCAGTTCTTC. This codes for CASSSQVYNEQFF. The full variable domain, with the rest looked up from reference TRBV25-1 and TRBJ2-1, is EADIYQTPRYLVIGTGKKITLECSQTMGHDKMYWYQQDPGMELHLIHYSYGVNSTEKGDLSSESTVSRIRTEHFPLTLESARPSHTSQYLCASSSQVYNEQFFGPGTRLTVL.

The chain joins TRBV5-4 to TRBJ2-2; TRBD1 agrees at 8 bases. V was pared by 5 bases and J by 6 bases, with 12 bases of the junction left unmatched. Per the germline V gene, CDR1 is SGHNT and CDR2 is YYREEE (reference sequence). The CDR3 extends over 16 amino acids. The DNA of the CDR3 is TGTGCCAGCAGGTTCCGGGACAGGCAAACGTCCGGGGAGCTGTTTTTT. Protein product: CASRFRDRQTSGELFF.

The chain has TRBV28 and TRBJ2-7; tentatively, D is TRBD1 (6 bases). The CDR3 contains 17 residues. Trimming pared 1 base from V and 4 bases from J, leaving 20 bases between. Germline V gene data show CDR1 as MDHEN and CDR2 as SYDVKM. As DNA, the CDR3 is TGTGCCAGCAGTTTATACTCCACAGGGTTTTTCGGGTACGAGCAGTACTTC. It yields the protein CASSLYSTGFFGYEQYF.

This clone has a single count. The chain combines TRBV14 with TRBJ1-3; D not resolved. Germline V CDR1 and CDR2: SGHDN, FVKESK. The germline V and J ends were trimmed by 0 bases and 0 bases, with 6 bases remaining between them. This CDR3 has 15 amino acids. The CDR3, as DNA: TGTGCCAGCAGCCAAGATTCCTACTCTGGAAACACCATATATTTT. Translated: CASSQDSYSGNTIYF. Based on the CDR3 plus reference TRBV14 and TRBJ1-3, the full variable domain is EAGVTQFPSHSVIEKGQTVTLRCDPISGHDNLYWYRRVMGKEIKFLLHFVKESKQDESGMPNNRFLAERTGGTYSTLKVQPAELEDSGVYFCASSQDSYSGNTIYFGEGSWLTVV.

This clone was detected a few times. The V gene is TRBV27, the J gene TRBJ2-2; D uncertain. Germline CDR1 reads MNHEY; CDR2 reads SMNVEV (reference sequence). V lost 1 base, J lost 8 bases, and 8 bases lay in between. This CDR3 is built from 13 residues. CDR3 sequence (DNA): TGTGCCAGCAGTTTATTTACAGAGGGGGAGCTGTTTTTT. This encodes CASSLFTEGELFF.

The rearrangement uses TRBV24-1 and TRBJ1-5, with TRBD1 matching 8 bases. The CDR3 extends over 16 amino acids. Germline V gene data show CDR1 as KGHDR and CDR2 as SFDVKD. The V and J ends lost 4 bases and 5 bases, in that order; junction bases with no gene match: 9. The CDR3 DNA follows: TGTGCCACCAGTGAATCCCAGGGGGCAACGGATCAGCCCCAGCATTTT. It yields the protein CATSESQGATDQPQHF.

This chain connects TRBV28 to TRBJ2-1, with 14 bases identical to TRBD2. The ends lost 5 bases at V and 5 bases at J; junction bases unmatched: 14. The CDR3 has 19 amino acids. Germline V gives CDR1 MDHEN, CDR2 SYDVKM. The CDR3: CASSPPGLAGVRFHNEQFF. The CDR3 DNA sequence: TGTGCCAGCAGTCCTCCGGGACTAGCGGGAGTGAGGTTCCACAATGAGCAGTTCTTC.

The CDR3 here is CASSSQSNSPLHF. In DNA form, the CDR3 reads TGCGCCAGCAGTTCCCAATCAAATTCACCCCTCCACTTT. The chain joins TRBV10-1 to TRBJ1-6, with D hard to call. Germline CDR1 and CDR2: WNHNN and SYGVQD (reference sequence). V was shortened by 5 bases and J by 7 bases, with 9 bases between the two germline ends. CDR3 size: 13 residues.

In its sample, this clone was seen a few times. The J gene is TRBJ2-7, the V gene TRBV24-1; 11 bases agree with TRBD2. This CDR3 is 15 amino acids long. The germline gives CDR1 KGHDR, CDR2 SFDVKD. V lost 2 bases to trimming and J lost 5 bases; unmatched junction nucleotides: 4. The CDR3 DNA is TGTGCCACCAGTGATTCGGGACTAGCGGCCCACGAGCAGTACTTC. It encodes CATSDSGLAAHEQYF.

In its sample, this clone was seen once. The genes are TRBV5-4 and TRBJ2-5; D is possibly TRBD2 (6 bases). CDR1 and CDR2 from the germline V gene are SGHNT and YYREEE (reference sequence). Trimming stripped 1 base from V and 7 bases from J, with 17 bases between. The CDR3 has 15 amino acids. This CDR3 is CASSLSGVPLRTQYF. For the CDR3, the DNA is TGTGCCAGCAGCTTGTCGGGGGTACCGTTAAGGACCCAGTACTTC.

The chain joins TRBV29-1 to TRBJ2-7; 10 nucleotides match TRBD1. This CDR3 has 12 residues. The germline V gene has CDR1 SQVTM and CDR2 ANQGSEA. Trimming at V came to 4 bases and at J to 5 bases, leaving 2 bases not matched to a gene. This CDR3 reads CSVAGTGDEQYF. CDR3 coding DNA: TGCAGCGTTGCCGGGACAGGGGACGAGCAGTACTTC.

V gene TRBV7-8 combines with J gene TRBJ2-1, with TRBD2 as a possible D gene (5 bases). The CDR3 runs 16 residues. The germline CDR1 and CDR2 sequences are SGHVS and FQNEAQ. V was cut by 5 bases and J by 7 bases, with 21 bases left in between. CDR3 sequence reads: CASSPPANSGINEQFF. CDR3 DNA: TGTGCCAGCAGCCCTCCCGCCAACTCCGGGATAAATGAGCAGTTCTTC.

The genes are TRBV19 and TRBJ1-3; D not resolved. From germline, CDR1 is LNHDA and CDR2 SQIVND (reference sequence). V was clipped by 5 bases and J by 4 bases, with 6 bases between them. The CDR3 covers 12 residues. This CDR3 reads CASSPSGNTIYF. The CDR3 region has the DNA TGTGCCAGTAGTCCCTCGGGAAACACCATATATTTT.

This clone was observed a few times. The chain combines TRBV6-5 with TRBJ1-1, with D possibly TRBD1 on 5 matching bases. The CDR3 sequence is 13 residues long. V was shortened by 8 bases and J by 1 base, with 11 bases between the two germline ends. Germline V gene lookup returns CDR1 MNHEY and CDR2 SVGAGI. The CDR3 here is CASGQQENTEAFF. CDR3 coding DNA: TGTGCCAGCGGCCAACAGGAGAACACTGAAGCTTTCTTT.

The chain is built from TRBV28 and TRBJ2-7; 9 positions match TRBD1. V lost 6 bases, J lost 0 bases, and 9 bases stayed unmatched. There are 16 residues in the CDR3. CDR1 and CDR2 (germline): MDHEN, SYDVKM. The CDR3 here is CASRSTGTGNSYEQYF. CDR3 nucleotides: TGTGCCAGCAGATCGACCGGGACAGGGAACTCCTACGAGCAGTACTTC.

This clone was observed a few times. V gene TRBV5-4 combines with J gene TRBJ2-4; maybe TRBD2 (6 bases). Germline V CDR1 and CDR2: SGHNT, YYREEE (reference sequence). Deletions cut 2 bases from V and 4 bases from J, with 13 bases between. The CDR3 sequence is 15 residues long. The CDR3 is CASSFFVAEKNIQYF. The CDR3 DNA follows: TGTGCCAGCAGCTTTTTTGTAGCGGAGAAAAACATTCAGTACTTC.

This chain joins TRBV3-1 (or the pseudogene TRBV3-2) and TRBJ1-6; 7 bases match TRBD1. The CDR3 totals 19 residues. Germline V gene sequence: CDR1 LGHDT, CDR2 YNNKEL (reference sequence). V shed 0 bases and J 0 bases; nucleotides not matched to a gene: 8. In DNA, the CDR3 is TGTGCCAGCAGCCAAGATTGGACGACAGGGAGCTCCTATAATTCACCCCTCCACTTT. The encoded protein is CASSQDWTTGSSYNSPLHF.